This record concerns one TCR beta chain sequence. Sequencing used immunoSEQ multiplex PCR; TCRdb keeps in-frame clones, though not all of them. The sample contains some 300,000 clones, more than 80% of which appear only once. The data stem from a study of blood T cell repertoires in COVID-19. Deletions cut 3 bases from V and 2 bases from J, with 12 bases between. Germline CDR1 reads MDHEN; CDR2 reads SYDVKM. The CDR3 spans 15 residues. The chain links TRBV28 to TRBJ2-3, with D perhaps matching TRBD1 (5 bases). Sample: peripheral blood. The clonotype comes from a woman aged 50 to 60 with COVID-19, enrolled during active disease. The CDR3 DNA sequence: TGTGCCAGCAGTTTTACCACAGGCTTCACAGATACGCAGTATTTT. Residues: CASSFTTGFTDTQYF.